This T cell receptor beta chain was profiled in a study of T cell repertoires in cytomegalovirus infection. For the study at large: The public TCR beta signatures pointed to both CMV infection and matching HLA type. Study results and caveats: The response measured ex vivo was dominated by TCR beta clonotypes (HLA-C-restricted and CMV-specific). Cumulative frequency (of public TCR beta family members) identified carriers of CMV plus the relevant HLA.

V shed 5 bases and J 6 bases; nucleotides not matched to a gene: 10. CDR1 is SGHAT, CDR2 FQNNGV, per germline. There are 15 residues in the CDR3. This clonotype was detected many times. Its antigen is still unknown. TCRdb processed the reads anew with MiXCR; each CDR3 protein has one entry. The sample shows roughly 280,000 distinct CDR3 sequences, 12% to 15% of them seen only once. The origin of this receptor is a human donor in good health (CMV status not recorded). Some clones in this sample may be carry-over from other donors' samples. The sequenced material came from PBMCs. The chain carries TRBV11-2 and TRBJ1-5; 7 bases agree with TRBD1. The CDR3 DNA is TGTGCCAGCAGCCTAACAGGGGCCCCCAGTCAGCCCCAGCATTTT. This sequence encodes CASSLTGAPSQPQHF.